The text below deals with one TCR beta chain. Its antigen is still unknown. An approximately 2.5 ml peripheral blood sample was drawn into PAXgene tubes per donor and stored at -80°C. Total RNA was isolated from whole blood with the PAXgene blood miRNA kit on an automated QIAcube, without T cell sorting. Peripheral blood from monozygotic twin pairs, either concordant or discordant for inflammatory bowel disease, underwent deep TCRalpha and TCRbeta repertoire profiling that used unique molecular barcoding. Smoking habits were recorded for all twin pairs, and individuals were classified as current, former or never smokers. This entry comes from a study of monozygotic twins with inflammatory bowel disease (dated by TCRdb to about 2019). Context from the whole study: In total, about 28 monozygotic twin pairs made up the full study: 19 Danish pairs, all IBD-discordant, plus nine German pairs, of which four were IBD-concordant and five were IBD-discordant. The search for disease-associated traits relied mainly on comparing IBD patients with their genetically identical healthy co-twins within discordant pairs. Each individual had, on average, about 151 000 unique TCRalpha sequences and 181 000 unique TCRbeta sequences available for analysis.

What the work shows at the level of the full study, not this receptor alone: A decrease in TCRbeta repertoire diversity, as measured by inverse Simpson index, was observed in IBD patients compared with their healthy co-twins. Differing immunosuppressive treatments among patients may have added background noise and inter-individual variability to the repertoires. The analysis was unable to tell different T cell subtypes apart. The results gave no support for a single strong signal or clonotype linked to IBD. Concordant and discordant twins showed no difference in repertoire similarity, possibly because of limited statistical power. Compared with healthy twins, IBD patients shared fewer clonotypes with other individuals, and the difference was most pronounced in patients with signs of disease activity.

Its CDR3 holds 15 amino acids, cysteine through phenylalanine. DNA is not on record. The germline V gene gives CDR1 as SGHTA and CDR2 as FQGNSA. Library preparation used 5' RACE. For each TCR library, approximately 3,700 ng of total RNA was used. For each sample, cDNA synthesis was carried out in eight separate reactions using SMARTScribe reverse transcriptase. During cDNA synthesis, template switching was used to introduce unique molecular identifiers that contained a 6-nucleotide sample barcode. TCRalpha and TCRbeta cDNA was amplified by two nested PCRs of approximately 17 and 9 cycles, with bead purification after each PCR. Before amplification, cDNA was treated with uracil DNA-glycosylase and purified using the QIAquick PCR purification kit. The second PCR added Illumina TruSeq-compatible adapters along with sample-specific barcodes. TapeStation and Qubit were used to check library quality and concentration, and roughly 5 ng of each library went into the pool. Sequencing of the pooled libraries was done on an Illumina HiSeq2500 single-index Rapid Run using custom sequencing primers and 2 x 100 bp reads. Turning to the authors' computational methods: UMI-based consensus assembly with MiGEC version 1.2.6 was used to correct PCR and sequencing errors. MiXCR version 2.1.1 was used for V(D)J alignment, clonotype assembly and CDR3 extraction. To normalise gene usage, clonotype sharing and MAIT/NKT TCR abundance, the analysis used the top 1000, 10 000 and 20 000 clonotypes per sample. After downsampling to 27 000 UMIs, diversity was calculated as the inverse Simpson index using the vegan R package. Paired Mann-Whitney U tests were applied to discordant twin pairs, with Benjamini-Hochberg correction for multiple testing. Following TCRdb reprocessing, every CDR3 protein sequence forms one entry, and DNA is not provided. None of the V and J calls come from the authors' own analysis; TCRdb made them. This sample's records show 420,000 or so distinct CDR3 sequences. The top ten clones comprise 2% to 2.5% of the sample.

The rearranged segments are TRBV7-2 and TRBJ2-7; without DNA, the TCRdb call of TRBD1 cannot be checked. The receptor comes from a human donor with ulcerative colitis or Crohn's disease, or a healthy co-twin of an affected twin (not recorded which). Sequences were obtained from blood. For the CDR3, the sequence is CASSSDRNPPREQYF.